The 19 T cell receptor beta chains in this list originate from one sample, sequenced in a study of blood T cells in healthy people across ages. A sample-barcoded 5' primer and a J-beta primer mix were used in a second PCR of roughly 6 to 11 cycles. TCRdb ran MiXCR on the 5' RACE reads and lists one entry per CDR3 protein. Among about 1.8 million distinct CDR3 sequences listed, roughly 49% were seen once. Sequenced input: blood. The receptors shown here come from a woman between 35 and 50 years old in good health.

This clonotype was seen only once. V is TRBV6-1 and J is TRBJ1-2, with 11 bases matching TRBD1. This CDR3 contains 17 residues. Germline lookup yields CDR1 MNHNS and CDR2 SASEGT. V was clipped by 6 bases and J by 0 bases; unmatched bases: 9. The CDR3 loop is CASSRADRGPANYGYTF. The CDR3 DNA sequence: TGTGCCAGCAGCCGTGCGGACAGGGGGCCCGCTAACTATGGCTACACCTTC.

The chain carries TRBV12-3 or TRBV12-4 and TRBJ2-7, with a weak D call TRBD2 (6 bases). Deletions cut 4 bases from V and 5 bases from J, with 12 bases between. The CDR3 runs 13 residues. CDR3 amino acids: CASSYGGKDEQYF. The CDR3 region has the DNA TGTGCCAGCAGTTATGGGGGGAAGGACGAGCAGTACTTC.

This sequence joins TRBV28 and TRBJ2-7; the D gene could be TRBD1 or TRBD2 (5 bases each). The J call is uncertain, as TRBJ2-5 better fits the DNA end. Germline V gene lookup returns CDR1 MDHEN and CDR2 SYDVKM. There are 16 residues in the CDR3. In DNA, the CDR3 is TGTGCCAGCAGTTGGGGACCGGGGAGTACGGAGGAGACCCAGTACTTC. Protein sequence: CASSWGPGSTEETQYF.

Only one count was recorded for this clonotype. The rearrangement uses TRBV20-1 and TRBJ2-2; D may correspond to TRBD1 or TRBD2 (6 bases each). Germline V lookup: CDR1 DFQATT, CDR2 SNEGSKA (reference sequence). The CDR3 spans 15 residues. V lost 6 bases and J 9 bases, leaving 23 bases between the germline ends. CDR3: CSAQGGLVGPRELFF. For the CDR3, the DNA is TGCAGTGCCCAAGGGGGGCTAGTGGGCCCCCGGGAGCTGTTTTTT.

The V call is TRBV7-2, the J call TRBJ2-7; 7 bases are shared with TRBD1. Germline assignment: CDR1 SGHTA and CDR2 FQGNSA. This CDR3 comprises 15 residues. The junction had 5 bases not matched to a gene; V was cut back by 1 base and J by 2 bases. The CDR3 bases are TGTGCCAGCAGCTTAGTACAGGGGAGTACCTACGAGCAGTACTTC. Translated: CASSLVQGSTYEQYF.

This clonotype occurred a few times. This chain connects TRBV29-1 to TRBJ2-7, with 8 positions matching TRBD1. This CDR3 region has 15 residues. CDR1 SQVTM and CDR2 ANQGSEA come from the germline V gene. After removal of 4 bases from V and 1 base from J, the junction contained 9 bases not matched to a gene. CDR3: CSVGAGQGISYEQYF. The CDR3 DNA sequence: TGCAGCGTTGGAGCCGGACAGGGAATTTCCTACGAGCAGTACTTC.

This clonotype was seen a handful of times. This chain connects TRBV12-3 or TRBV12-4 to TRBJ2-4, with 9 bases that match TRBD2. The V gene end was trimmed by 1 base and the J gene end by 1 base; junction bases not matched to a gene: 20. The CDR3 runs 22 residues. CDR3 region: CASSLEGGASGAGGRAKNIQYF. CDR3 DNA: TGTGCCAGCAGTTTAGAGGGGGGGGCTAGCGGGGCTGGCGGACGGGCCAAAAACATTCAGTACTTC.

Here the CDR3 DNA reads TGCGCCAGCAGCCCTAAACCGACAGCACCCCTCCACTTT. It encodes CASSPKPTAPLHF. The rearrangement links TRBV5-1 to TRBJ1-6; D may be TRBD1 (5 bases). The CDR3 sequence is 13 residues long. V gave up 4 bases and J gave up 11 bases, with 13 bases separating them. The germline gives CDR1 SGHRS, CDR2 YFSETQ. Drawing the rest from reference TRBV5-1 and TRBJ1-6, the complete variable domain is KAGVTQTPRYLIKTRGQQVTLSCSPISGHRSVSWYQQTPGQGLQFLFEYFSETQRNKGNFPGRFSGRQFSNSRSEMNVSTLELGDSALYLCASSPKPTAPLHFGNGTRLTVT.

Only a few counts were recorded for this clonotype. The V call is TRBV12-3 or TRBV12-4, the J call TRBJ2-7; D ambiguous. This CDR3 has 14 residues. Trimming removed 8 bases at V and 3 bases at J, with 17 bases between. CDR3 sequence reads: CASSPRQALYEQYF. The CDR3 bases are TGTGCCAGCTCCCCCCGTCAGGCACTCTACGAGCAGTACTTC.

The chain joins TRBV12-3 or TRBV12-4 to TRBJ2-3; TRBD2 aligns across 11 bases. The CDR3 length is 17 residues. V trimming: 6 bases; J trimming: 0 bases; junction bases outside the gene matches: 8. CDR3 coding DNA: TGTGCCAGCAGGGTTAGCGGGGGGGGCTCTAGCACAGATACGCAGTATTTT. Amino acid sequence: CASRVSGGGSSTDTQYF.

In DNA, the CDR3 is TGTGCCAGTAGATCTACGGGACTGGACCGGGACATTCAGTACTTC. This gives the protein CASRSTGLDRDIQYF. The chain is built from TRBV19 and TRBJ2-4; D perhaps matches TRBD2 (6 bases). The CDR3 loop spans 15 amino acids. The germline CDR1 and CDR2 sequences are LNHDA and SQIVND (reference sequence). Trimming pared 6 bases from V and 8 bases from J, leaving 20 bases between.

This clonotype was found a few times. V usage is TRBV5-1 and J usage is TRBJ1-2; D gene ambiguous. The germline CDR1 and CDR2 sequences are SGHRS and YFSETQ. V lost 4 bases, J lost 4 bases, and 17 bases lay in between. CDR3 length: 15 amino acids. The CDR3 here is CASSAGRAATYGYTF. CDR3 DNA sequence: TGCGCCAGCAGCGCAGGTCGGGCTGCTACCTATGGCTACACCTTC. Full variable domain (remainder filled in from reference TRBV5-1 and TRBJ1-2): KAGVTQTPRYLIKTRGQQVTLSCSPISGHRSVSWYQQTPGQGLQFLFEYFSETQRNKGNFPGRFSGRQFSNSRSEMNVSTLELGDSALYLCASSAGRAATYGYTFGSGTRLTVV.

The chain joins TRBV11-2 to TRBJ1-6; 10 positions match TRBD1. V was pared by 5 bases and J by 11 bases, with 21 bases of the junction left unmatched. CDR1 and CDR2 (germline): SGHAT, FQNNGV. The CDR3 covers 19 residues. The CDR3 reads CASSRNRGGTGVQLTPLHF. The CDR3, as DNA: TGTGCCAGCAGCCGCAACCGGGGGGGGACAGGGGTCCAACTTACACCCCTCCACTTT.

A few counts support this clonotype. The chain combines TRBV11-2 with TRBJ1-2, with 7 positions matching TRBD1. CDR1 SGHAT and CDR2 FQNNGV come from the germline V gene. Trimming removed 5 bases from V and 1 base from J; junction bases left unmatched: 7. The CDR3 has 15 amino acids. The CDR3 protein is CASSARTGVNYGYTF. The CDR3 nucleotides are TGTGCCAGCAGCGCCCGGACAGGAGTTAACTATGGCTACACCTTC.

The chain has TRBV3-1 and TRBJ2-5, with 9 bases identical to TRBD1. From germline, CDR1 is LGHDT and CDR2 YNNKEL (reference sequence). This CDR3 has 17 residues. Losses at the gene ends were 1 base for V and 5 bases for J; bases not matched to a gene: 11. The DNA of the CDR3 is TGTGCCAGCAGCCAAGCCCCCGGGACAGGGTTAGGGGAGACCCAGTACTTC. This translates into CASSQAPGTGLGETQYF.

This clonotype came up many times. This chain joins TRBV11-1 and TRBJ2-1; TRBD2 matches at 10 bases. V shed 1 base, J shed 5 bases, and the junction held 2 bases outside the gene matches. CDR1 and CDR2 from the germline V gene are SGHAT and FQDESV (reference sequence). This CDR3 contains 15 residues. This CDR3 is CASSLGLAGNNEQFF. For the CDR3, the DNA is TGTGCCAGCAGCTTAGGACTAGCGGGTAACAATGAGCAGTTCTTC.

V is TRBV7-8 and J is TRBJ2-6, with 7 bases fitting TRBD1. The V and J ends lost 8 bases and 9 bases, in that order; junction bases with no gene match: 13. Germline V gene sequence: CDR1 SGHVS, CDR2 FQNEAQ. This CDR3 region has 15 residues. CDR3 region: CASARQGVGDNVLTF. Written as DNA, the CDR3 is TGTGCCAGCGCTCGCCAGGGGGTTGGAGACAACGTCCTGACTTTC.

The DNA for the CDR3 is TGTGCCAGCAGACCTCACGGGCCCTTTAATTCACCCCTCCACTTT. Amino acid sequence: CASRPHGPFNSPLHF. The chain joins TRBV3-1 to TRBJ1-6; D not resolved. There are 15 residues in the CDR3. The V end lost 6 bases, the J end lost 6 bases, and 15 bases lay between the germline ends. Germline-derived CDR1 and CDR2 are LGHDT and YNNKEL (reference sequence).

This clonotype was seen at least ten times. This rearrangement joins TRBV4-2 to TRBJ2-7; 7 bases line up with TRBD2. The assigned J gene may be wrong: the sequence end matches TRBJ2-5 better. This CDR3 contains 14 residues. Per the germline V gene, CDR1 is LGHNA and CDR2 is YNFKEQ. CDR3 region: CASSQGSGAETQYF. DNA for the CDR3: TGTGCCAGCAGCCAAGGAAGCGGGGCGGAGACCCAGTACTTC.